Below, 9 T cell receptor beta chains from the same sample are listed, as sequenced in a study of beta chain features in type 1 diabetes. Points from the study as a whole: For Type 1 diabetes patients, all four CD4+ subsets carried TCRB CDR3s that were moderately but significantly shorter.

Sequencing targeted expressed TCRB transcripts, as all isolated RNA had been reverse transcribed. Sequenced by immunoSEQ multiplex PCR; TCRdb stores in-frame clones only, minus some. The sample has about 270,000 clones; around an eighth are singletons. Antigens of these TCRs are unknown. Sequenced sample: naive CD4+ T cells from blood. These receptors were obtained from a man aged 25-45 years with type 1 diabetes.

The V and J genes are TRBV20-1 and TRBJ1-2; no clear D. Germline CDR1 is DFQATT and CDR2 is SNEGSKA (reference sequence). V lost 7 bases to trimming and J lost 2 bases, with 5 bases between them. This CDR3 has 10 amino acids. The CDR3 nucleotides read TGCAGTGGAGAAAACTATGGCTACACCTTC. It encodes CSGENYGYTF.

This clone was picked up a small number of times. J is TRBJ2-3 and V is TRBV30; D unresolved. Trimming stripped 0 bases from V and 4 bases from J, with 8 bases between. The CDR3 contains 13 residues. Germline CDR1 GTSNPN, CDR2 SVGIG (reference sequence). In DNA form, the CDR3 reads TGTGCCTGGAGTGTCGGTACGGCAGATACGCAGTATTTT. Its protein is CAWSVGTADTQYF. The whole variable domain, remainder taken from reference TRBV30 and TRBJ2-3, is SQTIHQWPATLVQPVGSPLSLECTVEGTSNPNLYWYRQAAGRGLQLLFYSVGIGQISSEVPQNLSASRPQDRQFILSSKKLLLSDSGFYLCAWSVGTADTQYFGPGTRLTVL.

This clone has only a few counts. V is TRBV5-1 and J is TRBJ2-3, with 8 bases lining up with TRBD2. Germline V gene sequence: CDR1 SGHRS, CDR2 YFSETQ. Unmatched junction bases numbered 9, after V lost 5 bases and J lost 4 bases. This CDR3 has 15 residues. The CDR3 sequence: CASSRSGSRPDTQYF. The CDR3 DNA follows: TGCGCCAGCAGTCGGAGCGGGAGTAGGCCAGATACGCAGTATTTT.

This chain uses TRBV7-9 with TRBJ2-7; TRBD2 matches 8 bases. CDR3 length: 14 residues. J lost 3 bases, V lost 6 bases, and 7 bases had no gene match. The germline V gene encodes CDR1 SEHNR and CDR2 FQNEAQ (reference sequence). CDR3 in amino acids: CASRDGTSRYEQYF. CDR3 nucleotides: TGTGCCAGCAGGGACGGGACTAGTCGCTACGAGCAGTACTTC. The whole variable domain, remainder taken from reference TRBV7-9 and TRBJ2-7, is DTGVSQNPRHKITKRGQNVTFRCDPISEHNRLYWYRQTLGQGPEFLTYFQNEAQLEKSRLLSDRFSAERPKGSFSTLEIQRTEQGDSAMYLCASRDGTSRYEQYFGPGTRLTVT.

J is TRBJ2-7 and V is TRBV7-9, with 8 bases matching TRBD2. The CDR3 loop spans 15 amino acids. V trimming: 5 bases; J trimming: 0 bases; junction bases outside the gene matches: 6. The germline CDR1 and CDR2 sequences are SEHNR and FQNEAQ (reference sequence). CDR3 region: CASSMGGGSSYEQYF. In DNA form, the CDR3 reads TGTGCCAGCAGCATGGGCGGGGGGAGCTCCTACGAGCAGTACTTC.

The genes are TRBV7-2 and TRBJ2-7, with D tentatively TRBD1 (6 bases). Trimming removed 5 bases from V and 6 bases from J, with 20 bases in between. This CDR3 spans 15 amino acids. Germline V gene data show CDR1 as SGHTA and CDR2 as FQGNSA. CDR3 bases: TGTGCCAGCAGCGGGGGTACAGGGCTTAGGTTCGAGCAGTACTTC. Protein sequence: CASSGGTGLRFEQYF.

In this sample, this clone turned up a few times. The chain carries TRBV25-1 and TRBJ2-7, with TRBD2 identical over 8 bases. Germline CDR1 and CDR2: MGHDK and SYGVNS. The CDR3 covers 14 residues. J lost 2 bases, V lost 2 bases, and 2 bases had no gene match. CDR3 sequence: CASSETSGPYEQYF. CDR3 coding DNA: TGTGCCAGCAGTGAAACTAGCGGACCCTACGAGCAGTACTTC.

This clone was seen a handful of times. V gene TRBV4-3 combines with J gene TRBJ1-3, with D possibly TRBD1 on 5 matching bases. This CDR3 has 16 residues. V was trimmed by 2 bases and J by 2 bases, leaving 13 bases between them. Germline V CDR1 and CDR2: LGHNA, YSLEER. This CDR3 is CASSQLQGNTGNTIYF. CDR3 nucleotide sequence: TGCGCCAGCAGCCAACTCCAGGGAAACACTGGAAACACCATATATTTT.

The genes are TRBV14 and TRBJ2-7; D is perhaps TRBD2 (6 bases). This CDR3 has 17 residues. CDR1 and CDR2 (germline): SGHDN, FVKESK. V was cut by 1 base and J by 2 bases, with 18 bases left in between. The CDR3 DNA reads TGTGCCAGCAGCCAAGTCGCATTGGGGGGAGGTGCCTACGAGCAGTACTTC. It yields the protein CASSQVALGGGAYEQYF.